This T cell receptor beta chain stems from a study of technical replicates of blood from a few donors. The CDR3 spans 12 residues. The ends lost 8 bases at V and 2 bases at J; junction bases unmatched: 5. The germline V gene has CDR1 GTSNPN and CDR2 SVGIG (reference sequence). The protocol was immunoSEQ multiplex PCR, while the TCRdb copy is restricted to in-frame clones and leaves out a portion. The top ten hold roughly 4.5% of the sample, which has about 80,000 clones, approximately 83% seen once. Input material: PBMCs. This clonotype originated in a human donor in good health. Some clones in this sample may be carry-over from other donors' samples. This rearrangement joins TRBV30 to TRBJ1-2, with TRBD1 matching over 7 bases. This CDR3 reads CAREQGNYGYTF. CDR3 nucleotide sequence: TGTGCCCGTGAACAGGGGAACTATGGCTACACCTTC. The full variable domain, in which reference TRBV30 and TRBJ1-2 provide the parts outside the CDR3, is SQTIHQWPATLVQPVGSPLSLECTVEGTSNPNLYWYRQAAGRGLQLLFYSVGIGQISSEVPQNLSASRPQDRQFILSSKKLLLSDSGFYLCAREQGNYGYTFGSGTRLTVV.